This T cell receptor beta chain was recovered during a study of blood T cell repertoires in COVID-19. The wider study: The United States, Italy and Spain supplied acute and convalescent COVID-19 samples.

Source study methods: Amplification with reference gene primers provided the estimates of nucleated cell counts. Using immunoSEQ multiplex PCR, the repertoire was profiled, and TCRdb retains in-frame clones only, with some absent. V, J and clone size are those of that table, while D and trimming were read from the DNA. The table records approximately 320,000 clones, roughly 86% of them present only once. Each participant's cohort was designated according to participant-reported clinical history. Germline CDR1 SEHNR, CDR2 FQNEAQ (reference sequence). The CDR3 covers 14 residues. V was shortened by 1 base and J by 7 bases, with 11 bases between the two germline ends.

The genes are TRBV7-9 and TRBJ1-5; tentative D call: TRBD1 (5 bases). This receptor was identified in a woman younger than 30 who had recovered from COVID-19. The specimen sequenced was PBMCs or T cells enriched from blood (not recorded which). The CDR3 DNA reads as TGTGCCAGCAGCTTAGGCAGGGTCGGACAGCCCCAGCATTTT. It specifies CASSLGRVGQPQHF. Together with reference TRBV7-9 and TRBJ1-5, the CDR3 gives the full variable domain: DTGVSQNPRHKITKRGQNVTFRCDPISEHNRLYWYRQTLGQGPEFLTYFQNEAQLEKSRLLSDRFSAERPKGSFSTLEIQRTEQGDSAMYLCASSLGRVGQPQHFGDGTRLSIL.